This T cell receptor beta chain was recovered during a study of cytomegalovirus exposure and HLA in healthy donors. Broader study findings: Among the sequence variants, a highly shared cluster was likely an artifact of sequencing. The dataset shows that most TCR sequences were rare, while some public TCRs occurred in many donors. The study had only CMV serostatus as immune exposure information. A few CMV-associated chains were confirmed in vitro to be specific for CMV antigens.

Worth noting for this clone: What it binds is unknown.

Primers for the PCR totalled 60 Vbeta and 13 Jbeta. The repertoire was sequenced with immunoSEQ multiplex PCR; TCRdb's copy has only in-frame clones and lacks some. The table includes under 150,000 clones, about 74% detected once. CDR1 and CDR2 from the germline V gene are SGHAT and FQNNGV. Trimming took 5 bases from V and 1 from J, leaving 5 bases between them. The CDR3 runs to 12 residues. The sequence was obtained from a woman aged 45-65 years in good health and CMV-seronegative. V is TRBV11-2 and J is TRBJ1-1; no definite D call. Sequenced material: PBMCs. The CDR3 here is CASSLTNTEAFF. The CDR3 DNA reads TGTGCCAGCAGCCTAACGAACACTGAAGCTTTCTTT.